The 8 T cell receptor beta chains reported below all come from one sample, sequenced in a study of blood T cells in healthy people across ages. Together with a sample-barcoded 5' primer, a J-beta primer mix was included in a second PCR lasting roughly 6 to 12 cycles. TCRdb re-analysed the 5' RACE reads in MiXCR, keeping a single row per CDR3 protein. The table records hundreds of thousands of distinct CDR3 sequences, about 21% of them present only once. Material for sequencing was blood. The source of these receptors is a man between 70 and 80 years old in good health.

This rearrangement joins TRBV15 to TRBJ2-2; no clear D. Germline CDR1 is LNHNV and CDR2 is YYDKDF (reference sequence). This CDR3 has 15 amino acids. Trimming removed 1 base from V and 6 bases from J, with 12 bases in between. CDR3 protein: CATSRVRKFSGELFF. The DNA of the CDR3 is TGTGCCACCAGCAGAGTTCGCAAGTTTTCCGGGGAGCTGTTTTTT.

In regard to this clonotype: The junction does not match germline at one end; this may be a read error. The gene calls are TRBV5-1 and TRBJ1-4; D might be TRBD1 (5 bases). Looked up from germline, CDR1 is SGHRS and CDR2 is YFSETQ. This CDR3 comprises 16 residues. The CDR3 nucleotides read TGCGCCAGCAGCACGGGGGGACGGGCAACTAATGGAAAACTGTTTTTT. Amino acids: CASSTGGRATNGKLFF.

The chain carries TRBV7-9 and TRBJ2-6, with unresolved D. Germline V gene sequence: CDR1 SEHNR, CDR2 FQNEAQ (reference sequence). The CDR3 runs 19 residues. The ends were cut back, 5 bases at V and 0 bases at J, with 20 bases in the middle. The CDR3 region has the DNA TGTGCCAGCAGCCCTAGAGTCCCAGGTACCCTCTCTGGGGCCAACGTCCTGACTTTC. It specifies CASSPRVPGTLSGANVLTF.

This clonotype was seen more than once but under ten times. The J gene is TRBJ2-5, the V gene TRBV5-1, with 7 bases fitting TRBD1. This CDR3 region has 16 residues. V trimming: 0 bases; J trimming: 2 bases; junction bases outside the gene matches: 7. Germline lookup yields CDR1 SGHRS and CDR2 YFSETQ. CDR3 residues: CASSLALGTVQETQYF. The CDR3 DNA reads as TGCGCCAGCAGCTTGGCCCTGGGGACAGTTCAAGAGACCCAGTACTTC.

The chain is built from TRBV6-5 and TRBJ2-5; D gene ambiguous. V lost 0 bases and J lost 3, with 11 bases in between. The CDR3 sequence is 15 residues long. Looked up from germline, CDR1 is MNHEY and CDR2 is SVGAGI. The CDR3: CASSYSATSEETQYF. The DNA of the CDR3 is TGTGCCAGCAGTTACTCCGCGACCTCGGAAGAGACCCAGTACTTC.

The V and J genes are TRBV15 and TRBJ2-5; D gene ambiguous. Germline-derived CDR1 and CDR2 are LNHNV and YYDKDF (reference sequence). The length of the CDR3 is 12 residues. V was shortened by 0 bases and J by 5 bases, with 4 bases between the two germline ends. The CDR3 bases are TGTGCCACCAGCAGAGATGGGGAGACCCAGTACTTC. This encodes CATSRDGETQYF. The full variable domain, its missing parts supplied by reference TRBV15 and TRBJ2-5, is DAMVIQNPRYQVTQFGKPVTLSCSQTLNHNVMYWYQQKSSQAPKLLFHYYDKDFNNEADTPDNFQSRRPNTSFCFLDIRSPGLGDTAMYLCATSRDGETQYFGPGTRLLVL.

The sample holds a few counts of this clonotype. This CDR3 is CATSDPGLRTNEQFF. The CDR3 region has the DNA TGTGCCACCAGTGATCCAGGGTTGCGAACAAATGAGCAGTTCTTC. V and J are TRBV24-1 and TRBJ2-1; possibly TRBD1 for D (5 bases). This CDR3 comprises 15 residues. The V end was cut by 3 bases, the J end by 7 bases, with 15 bases between. The germline V gene encodes CDR1 KGHDR and CDR2 SFDVKD.

The sample holds a few counts of this clonotype. The rearrangement joins TRBV28 to TRBJ2-4; 9 nucleotides agree with TRBD1. Germline V CDR1 and CDR2: MDHEN, SYDVKM. V dropped 5 bases and J dropped 2; count of bases not matched to a gene: 7. There are 16 residues in the CDR3. CDR3 sequence reads: CASSLGTGIPKNIQYF. The CDR3 region has the DNA TGTGCCAGCAGTCTCGGGACAGGGATCCCCAAAAACATTCAGTACTTC.